These T cell receptor beta chains were read from a single sample in a study of cytomegalovirus exposure and HLA in healthy donors. Using immunoSEQ multiplex PCR, the repertoire was profiled, and TCRdb retains in-frame clones only, with some absent. The sample shows roughly 120,000 clones, about 70% of them seen only once. Sequenced material: PBMCs. The receptors originated from a woman between 40 and 50 years old in good health and CMV-seropositive. Each CDR3 is given with its conserved first and last residue. D genes are given only for firm matches. Rows give clone size only sometimes, using once, few, many, or a class for an expanded clone.

J,V,size,D,DNA,CDR3
TRBJ1-4,TRBV19,once,-,TGTGCCAGTAGTGTGACAGGCCTGAGTGAAAAACTGTTTTTT,CASSVTGLSEKLFF
TRBJ2-4,TRBV5-4,-,-,TGTGCCAGCAGCCCAGCCGGGACACTAAAAAACATTCAGTACTTC,CASSPAGTLKNIQYF
TRBJ2-7,TRBV7-2,few,-,TGTGCCAGCAGCCCACAGCCCACACCCGTTAGTGGCTACGAGCAGTACTTC,CASSPQPTPVSGYEQYF
TRBJ1-2,TRBV4-1,-,-,TGCGCCAGCAGCCAAGATCCGGGGCGGGGGGGGAGTTTAGCTGGCTACACCTTC,CASSQDPGRGGSLAGYTF
TRBJ2-5,TRBV5-5,-,-,TGTGCCAGCAGCTTGGGTAGTGCGGAAGAGACCCAGTACTTC,CASSLGSAEETQYF
TRBJ2-7,TRBV11-2,once,-,TGTGCCAGCAGCCGAAATGCGGTCTCCTACGAGCAGTACTTC,CASSRNAVSYEQYF
TRBJ2-7,TRBV29-1,-,-,TGCAGCGTTGTATGGGGTGCGGGCTACGAGCAGTACTTC,CSVVWGAGYEQYF
TRBJ1-4,TRBV4-1,-,-,TGCGCCAGCAGCCAACCAATTCGGTCATCAGCGCGGGAAAAACTGTTTTTT,CASSQPIRSSAREKLFF
TRBJ2-7,TRBV7-2,few,TRBD1,TGTGCCAGCAGCTTAGCTCTCAGGGGGCACGAGCAGTACTTC,CASSLALRGHEQYF
TRBJ1-6,TRBV15,-,-,TGTGCCACCAGCAGGTGGGCATCACCCCTCCACTTT,CATSRWASPLHF
TRBJ1-1,TRBV5-1,-,-,TGCGCCAGCAGCCCGTTTCTAAAGAACACTGAAGCTTTCTTT,CASSPFLKNTEAFF
TRBJ1-1,TRBV7-9,-,TRBD1,TGTGCCAGCAGCTTACAGGGGGGGAACACTGAAGCTTTCTTT,CASSLQGGNTEAFF
TRBJ2-7,TRBV9,-,-,TGTGCCAGCAGCGCCGGGGGGCCCCGGGCCGAGCAGTACTTC,CASSAGGPRAEQYF
TRBJ2-2,TRBV10-3,-,TRBD2,TGTGCCATCAGGGGGAGCGGGAGGGCCGGCACCGGGGAGCTGTTTTTT,CAIRGSGRAGTGELFF
TRBJ1-1,TRBV7-6,-,TRBD1,TGTGCCAGCAGCTTAGCAGGGGGCACCGTTGAAGCTTTCTTT,CASSLAGGTVEAFF
TRBJ1-1,TRBV7-9,-,-,TGTGCCAGCAGCGGATACAGGGCGTTGGAAGCTTTCTTT,CASSGYRALEAFF
TRBJ2-5,TRBV4-1,-,-,TGCGCCAGCAGCCAAGATCAGTCCAGGGAAGAGACCCAGTACTTC,CASSQDQSREETQYF
TRBJ1-3,TRBV5-1,-,-,TGCGCCAGCAGCACCGGAGGGTCTGGCTCTGGAAACACCATATATTTT,CASSTGGSGSGNTIYF
TRBJ1-3,TRBV11-2,-,-,TGTGCCAGCAGCCGGACAGTTGGAAACACCATATATTTT,CASSRTVGNTIYF
TRBJ2-7,TRBV7-9,once,TRBD2,TGTGCCAGCAGCCCTAGACTAGCGGGCATGGGGGCCTACGAGCAGTACTTC,CASSPRLAGMGAYEQYF
TRBJ1-2,TRBV20-1,-,-,TGCAGTGCTAGACGGGTATCCGGCTACACCTTC,CSARRVSGYTF
TRBJ1-1,TRBV6-1,-,TRBD1,TGTGCCAGCAGCGGACAGGGAACTAACACTGAAGCTTTCTTT,CASSGQGTNTEAFF
TRBJ2-6,TRBV4-3,-,TRBD2,TGCGCCAGCAGCCAAGACCCTAGGGGACTAGCGGGAGACTCTGGGGCCAACGTCCTGACTTTC,CASSQDPRGLAGDSGANVLTF
TRBJ1-5,TRBV19,-,-,TGTGCCAGTAGCCCTGGAGTAGGCTATACGCCCCAGCATTTT,CASSPGVGYTPQHF
TRBJ2-6,TRBV4-1,-,-,TGCGCCAGCAGCCAAGGTCAGGGCACCGGGGCCAACGTCCTGACTTTC,CASSQGQGTGANVLTF
TRBJ1-6,TRBV5-4,-,-,TGTGCCAGCAGCTTGGGGACTCCGGGGTCACCCCTCCACTTT,CASSLGTPGSPLHF
TRBJ1-1,TRBV7-2,-,-,TGTGCCAGCAGCCCATCCCAGAACACTGAAGCTTTCTTT,CASSPSQNTEAFF
TRBJ1-4,TRBV27,few,TRBD1,TGTGCCAGCAGTTTAAGTGGGACAGGGAGTGCAACTAATGAAAAACTGTTTTTT,CASSLSGTGSATNEKLFF
TRBJ2-2,TRBV5-1,-,-,TGCGCCAGCAGCTTGGTGGGCAGGTTGGGCACCGGGGAGCTGTTTTTT,CASSLVGRLGTGELFF
TRBJ2-1,TRBV30,-,-,TGTGCCTGGAGTGTACCTAACAGGGTAAATGAGCAGTTCTTC,CAWSVPNRVNEQFF
TRBJ1-2,TRBV5-6,-,-,TGTGCCAGCAGCTTGGACCAGGGGATCTATGGCTACACCTTC,CASSLDQGIYGYTF
TRBJ2-3,TRBV7-3,-,TRBD2,TGTGCCAGCAGCCGACTAGCGGGGATAGATACGCAGTATTTT,CASSRLAGIDTQYF
TRBJ1-2,TRBV5-6,-,-,TGTGCCAGCGTTTCCTTGAGCGGCATGGTCTATGGCTACACCTTC,CASVSLSGMVYGYTF
TRBJ1-6,TRBV5-5,-,-,TGTGCCAGCAGTTATAGAGAGGTTACAGACAGTAATTCACCCCTCCACTTT,CASSYREVTDSNSPLHF
TRBJ2-5,TRBV7-8,-,TRBD2,TGTGCCAGCAGCCGGGGACTAGCGGGGGGCGAACAAGAGACCCAGTACTTC,CASSRGLAGGEQETQYF
TRBJ2-6,TRBV30,-,-,TGTGCCTGGGGGACGGGAGTCTCTGGGGCCAACGTCCTGACTTTC,CAWGTGVSGANVLTF
TRBJ1-2,TRBV7-8,-,-,TGTGCCAGCGGAGCAGACAGCCTTAACTATGGCTACACCTTC,CASGADSLNYGYTF
TRBJ2-1,TRBV20-1,-,-,TGCAGTGCTAGGAGCACCGGGGAGCAGTTCTTC,CSARSTGEQFF
TRBJ1-4,TRBV5-4,-,TRBD1,TGTGCCAGCAGCTCAAGACAGGGGGCCGAAAAACTGTTTTTT,CASSSRQGAEKLFF
TRBJ1-2,TRBV11-2,-,-,TGTGCCAGCAGCCAAATGATGGAGGCCGTCCGAGGGACTAACTATGGCTACACCTTC,CASSQMMEAVRGTNYGYTF
TRBJ2-5,TRBV5-1,-,-,TGCGCCAGCAGCGTTGGTACAGTGGAGACCCAGTACTTC,CASSVGTVETQYF
TRBJ2-2,TRBV6-5,-,TRBD2,TGTGCCAGCAGTTCTAGCGGGAACACCGGGGAGCTGTTTTTT,CASSSSGNTGELFF
TRBJ1-1,TRBV27,-,TRBD1,TGTGCCAGCAGTAATGGCTGGGACAGCAACACTGAAGCTTTCTTT,CASSNGWDSNTEAFF
TRBJ1-2,TRBV2,-,-,TGTGCCAGCAGTGTCGGAGCAGCCTATGGCTACACCTTC,CASSVGAAYGYTF
TRBJ1-3,TRBV5-4,-,-,TGTGCCAGCAGCCGGATGACAAGCTCTGGAAACACCATATATTTT,CASSRMTSSGNTIYF
TRBJ1-1,TRBV18,-,-,TGTGCCAGCTCAGCTAGTCAACAGGGAAACACTGAAGCTTTCTTT,CASSASQQGNTEAFF
TRBJ1-1,TRBV2,few,TRBD1,TGTGCCAGCACCCAGGGGGCTGAGAACACTGAAGCTTTCTTT,CASTQGAENTEAFF
TRBJ2-7,TRBV7-9,-,-,TGTGCCAGCAGCTTAGGGGGCAGGGCCACCTACGAGCAGTACTTC,CASSLGGRATYEQYF
TRBJ2-1,TRBV7-8,few,-,TGTGCCAGCAGCTTAGTCCCAGGGTTCGATGAGCAGTTCTTC,CASSLVPGFDEQFF
TRBJ1-1,TRBV18,-,TRBD1,TGTGCCAGCTCACCAGGACAGGACATGAACACTGAAGCTTTCTTT,CASSPGQDMNTEAFF
TRBJ2-1,TRBV7-6,-,-,TGTGCCAGCAGCTCCGGACAGACCGCGGTCAATGAGCAGTTCTTC,CASSSGQTAVNEQFF
TRBJ2-5,TRBV27,-,TRBD1,TGTGCCAGCAGTTGGACAGGGACAACTCAAGAGACCCAGTACTTC,CASSWTGTTQETQYF
TRBJ1-3,TRBV27,-,-,TGTGCCAGCAGTTTATCGGACCATACGAGGTACCGCGACAGATACTTCTCTGGAAACACCATATATTTT,CASSLSDHTRYRDRYFSGNTIYF
TRBJ2-3,TRBV5-1,few,TRBD1,TGCGCCAGCAGCCGAGACAGGGGGCCAACAGATACGCAGTATTTT,CASSRDRGPTDTQYF
TRBJ1-2,TRBV28,-,-,TGTGCCAGCAGTATACGACAGGAGGAAGGCTACACCTTC,CASSIRQEEGYTF